The 22 T cell receptor beta chains in this list originate from one sample, sequenced in a study of circulating CD8 cells and anti-PD-1 response in melanoma (dated by TCRdb to 2018 to 2021). Four subsets defined by PD-1 and/or TIGIT were sorted from live CD3+CD8+TCRalphabeta+ cells on a BD FACSAria II cell sorter. Sequencing instrument: NextSeq 500. TCR libraries were prepared from about 14 ng of total RNA with the QIAseq Immune Repertoire RNA Library Kit, Human TCR Panel. TCRdb applied fastp at Q25 and MiXCR to the public reads, then kept only in-frame beta chains. Rows with a matching CDR3 protein are joined into one entry that keeps the most common DNA and genes. In this sample the table shows about 450 distinct CDR3 sequences, under 7.5% of which occur a single time. Less than 20% of the sample comes from the top ten. Here the sequenced sample was CD8+ T cells from PBMCs, taken at baseline or after one month of anti-PD-1 therapy (not recorded which). All receptors derive from a human donor with melanoma.

By its share, this clonotype is medium-sized. V usage is TRBV2 and J usage is TRBJ2-7; a weak D match, TRBD2 (6 bases). V shed 5 bases and J shed 2 bases, with 7 bases lying between them. Germline V gives CDR1 SNHLY, CDR2 FYNNEI. The CDR3 contains 12 residues. CDR3 protein: CASSPGAYEQYF. As DNA, the CDR3 is TGTGCCAGCAGTCCGGGGGCCTACGAGCAGTACTTC.

By proportion, this clonotype is large (0.1 to 1%). The chain uses TRBV7-2 and TRBJ1-5; D unclear. V was clipped by 3 bases and J by 0 bases, with 12 bases between them. Germline assignment: CDR1 SGHTA and CDR2 FQGNSA. The CDR3 consists of 16 residues. The CDR3 DNA follows: TGTGCCAGCAGCTTGGGAGTTCCTTATAGCAATCAGCCCCAGCATTTT. It encodes CASSLGVPYSNQPQHF.

For this clonotype: A read error may explain this, as a much larger clone is one base away. This rearrangement joins TRBV7-2 to TRBJ1-1; D gene uncertain. Germline V gene data show CDR1 as SGHTA and CDR2 as FQGNSA. This CDR3 is 11 amino acids long. The CDR3 DNA reads TGTGCCAGCAGCTTCCGGACTGGAGCTTTCTTT. This sequence encodes CASSFRTGAFF.

This clonotype is classed as large. The chain has TRBV29-1 and TRBJ1-3; TRBD1 matches 7 bases. The CDR3 runs to 14 residues. From germline, CDR1 is SQVTM and CDR2 ANQGSEA. The ends lost 7 bases at V and 5 bases at J; junction bases unmatched: 11. The CDR3 protein is CSETDRRYRNTIYF. CDR3 in DNA: TGCAGCGAAACGGACAGGCGTTATAGAAACACCATATATTTT.

This clonotype qualifies as large. A much larger clone differs by one base, so this may be a read error. The chain recombines TRBV4-1 with TRBJ2-7; D might be TRBD1 (6 bases). The germline CDR1 and CDR2 sequences are MGHRA and YSYEKL. The CDR3 is 13 residues long. The CDR3 region is CASSLPGAYKQYF. The CDR3 DNA reads TGCGCCAGCAGCCTACCAGGGGCCTACAAGCAGTACTTC.

This clonotype is labeled as large. The chain combines TRBV25-1 with TRBJ2-1, with D unclear. The germline V gene has CDR1 MGHDK and CDR2 SYGVNS. Trimming stripped 3 bases from V and 5 bases from J, with 11 bases between. CDR3 size: 14 residues. CDR3: CASSDAGSNNEQFF. The CDR3, as DNA: TGTGCCAGCAGTGACGCCGGGTCGAACAATGAGCAGTTCTTC.

By frequency in the sample, this clonotype is medium-sized. V usage is TRBV7-2 and J usage is TRBJ2-3; D gene unclear. V was cut by 5 bases and J by 2 bases, with 8 bases left in between. CDR1 and CDR2 (germline): SGHTA, FQGNSA. The CDR3 covers 13 residues. In DNA form, the CDR3 reads TGTGCCAGCAGCCCTCGCGCCACAGATACGCAGTATTTT. Its protein product is CASSPRATDTQYF. Full variable domain (remainder filled in from reference TRBV7-2 and TRBJ2-3): GAGVSQSPSNKVTEKGKDVELRCDPISGHTALYWYRQSLGQGLEFLIYFQGNSAPDKSGLPSDRFSAERTGGSVSTLTIQRTQQEDSAVYLCASSPRATDTQYFGPGTRLTVL.

In regard to this clonotype: At one end, the junction sequence differs from germline, possibly due to a read error. The chain links TRBV24-1 to TRBJ2-1, with a weak D call TRBD1 (5 bases). The CDR3 sequence is 12 residues long. Germline V gives CDR1 KGHDR, CDR2 SFDVKD. The CDR3 DNA is TGTGCCACCAGTGATTGGGGCAATGAGCAGTCCTTC. This sequence encodes CATSDWGNEQSF.

By frequency in the sample, this clonotype is large. This chain links TRBV2 with TRBJ2-3; 12 bases align to TRBD2. The trim removed 4 bases at V and 7 bases at J, leaving 18 bases unmatched. This CDR3 spans 19 amino acids. The V gene's germline CDR1 is SNHLY and CDR2 FYNNEI. CDR3 DNA: TGTGCCAGCAGTGTCCCCTTAAAACTAGCGGGGGGTCCAAAATATACGCAGTATTTT. This encodes CASSVPLKLAGGPKYTQYF.

By proportion, this clonotype is large (0.1 to 1%). The chain combines TRBV27 with TRBJ1-1; a possible D gene is TRBD1 (5 bases). This CDR3 spans 14 amino acids. The germline V gene has CDR1 MNHEY and CDR2 SMNVEV (reference sequence). V was shortened by 6 bases and J by 3 bases, with 14 bases between the two germline ends. CDR3: CASSTRGIDTEAFF. The CDR3, as DNA: TGTGCCAGCAGCACTAGGGGAATCGACACTGAAGCTTTCTTT.

In this sample, this clonotype is large (0.1 to 1%). The rearrangement links TRBV15 to TRBJ2-7; D may be TRBD2 (5 bases). Germline lookup yields CDR1 LNHNV and CDR2 YYDKDF (reference sequence). The V gene lost 2 bases and the J gene lost 1 base, with 12 bases spanning the gap. The CDR3 is 15 residues long. This CDR3 is CATSRQADSSYEQYF. In DNA form, the CDR3 reads TGTGCCACCAGCAGACAGGCGGACTCTTCCTACGAGCAGTACTTC.

Remarks on this clonotype: A much bigger clone sits one base away, suggesting this may be a read error. The J gene is TRBJ2-6, the V gene TRBV2; D gene unclear. Trimming stripped 11 bases from V and 0 bases from J, with 11 bases between. Germline V gene lookup returns CDR1 SNHLY and CDR2 FYNNEI. This CDR3 is built from 14 residues. CDR3 protein: CAGLLGSGANVLTF. As DNA, the CDR3 is TGTGCCGGCCTGTTGGGCTCTGGGGCCAACGTCCTGACTTTC. The full variable domain, its missing parts supplied by reference TRBV2 and TRBJ2-6, is EPEVTQTPSHQVTQMGQEVILRCVPISNHLYFYWYRQILGQKVEFLVSFYNNEISEKSEIFDDQFSVERPDGSNFTLKIRSTKLEDSAMYFCAGLLGSGANVLTFGAGSRLTVL.

This clonotype is categorized as large. The chain carries TRBV29-1 and TRBJ2-2; possibly TRBD1 for D (6 bases). The CDR3 has 15 residues. The ends were cut back, 0 bases at V and 4 bases at J, with 12 bases in the middle. In germline, CDR1 is SQVTM, CDR2 ANQGSEA. DNA of the CDR3: TGCAGCGTTGAAGACGGTGGGGGCGTCACCGGGGAGCTGTTTTTT. Amino acids: CSVEDGGGVTGELFF.

This chain uses TRBV6-2 or TRBV6-3 with TRBJ2-5; D gene ambiguous. The CDR3 length is 14 residues. Trimming shortened V by 6 bases and J by 7 bases, and 18 bases separated the two germline ends. Germline loops: CDR1 MNHEY, CDR2 SVGEGT. The CDR3 DNA reads TGTGCCAGCAGCTTAACTACAGAGTCAGGGACCCAGTACTTC. Translated: CASSLTTESGTQYF.

This clonotype was counted a single time. A much larger clone differs by one base, so this may be a read error. The V call is TRBV5-4, the J call TRBJ2-5; 7 bases align to TRBD1. Per germline, CDR1 SGHNT and CDR2 YYREEE (reference sequence). This CDR3 has 13 residues. In nucleotides, the CDR3 is TGTGCCAGCAGACCTGGGACAGAAGAGGCCCAGTACTTC. This encodes CASRPGTEEAQYF.

This clonotype showed up just a few times. The CDR3 carries no conserved terminal phenylalanine or tryptophan, so it likely arises from a read error. In DNA form, the CDR3 reads TGTGCCAGCAGCCGACAGGTTTCCTACAATGAGCAGTTCGTC. This codes for CASSRQVSYNEQFV. V usage is TRBV14 and J usage is TRBJ2-1; weak D call: TRBD1 (6 bases). CDR3 size: 14 residues. The germline V gene has CDR1 SGHDN and CDR2 FVKESK. V was trimmed by 4 bases and J by 1 base, leaving 8 bases between them.

A word on this clonotype: This may come from a read error, since a much larger clone is one base off. The V call is TRBV19, the J call TRBJ2-3; D possibly corresponds to TRBD2 (5 bases). Trimming took off 3 bases at V and 8 bases at J, with 15 bases between the two ends. The CDR3 is made up of 14 amino acids. Per germline, CDR1 LNHDA and CDR2 SQIVND (reference sequence). CDR3 amino acids: CASSMPGGPGTQYF. The CDR3 region has the DNA TGTGCCAGTAGTATGCCAGGAGGACCAGGTACGCAGTATTTT.

This clonotype is categorized as large. The chain employs TRBV19 and TRBJ2-7, with 8 nucleotides matching TRBD1. CDR3 length: 16 amino acids. J gave up 2 bases and V 4 bases, and 10 bases lay outside the gene matches. Germline V gives CDR1 LNHDA, CDR2 SQIVND (reference sequence). The CDR3 sequence: CASSTQDRGRPYEQYF. The CDR3 DNA reads TGTGCCAGTAGTACCCAAGACAGGGGCCGACCCTACGAGCAGTACTTC.

This clonotype was counted a few times. The rearrangement joins TRBV21-1 to TRBJ2-1; the tabulated D call, TRBD1, remains unverified against the DNA. TRBV21-1 is annotated as a pseudogene. The CDR3 spans 19 residues. CDR3 protein: CASSKAPVTDPDGNNEQFF. As DNA, the CDR3 is TGTGCCAGCAGCAAAGCTCCCGTGACAGATCCAGATGGGAACAATGAGCAGTTCTTC.

By frequency in the sample, this clonotype is large. The CDR3 is CASSQGTGTSDNEQFF. Here the CDR3 DNA reads TGCGCCAGCAGCCAAGGAACAGGGACTTCTGACAATGAGCAGTTCTTC. The chain carries TRBV4-1 and TRBJ2-1; D is perhaps TRBD1 or TRBD2 (6 bases each). The germline V gene encodes CDR1 MGHRA and CDR2 YSYEKL. V lost 1 base and J 5 bases, leaving 15 bases between the germline ends. The CDR3 loop spans 16 amino acids.

This clonotype is labeled large. This chain links TRBV20-1 with TRBJ1-5, with D perhaps TRBD1 (5 bases). The CDR3 covers 17 residues. From germline, CDR1 is DFQATT and CDR2 SNEGSKA (reference sequence). Trimming pared 6 bases from V and 2 bases from J, leaving 23 bases between. CDR3 amino acids: CSATGQAIQGGNQPQHF. DNA for the CDR3: TGCAGTGCAACTGGTCAGGCGATCCAGGGAGGCAATCAGCCCCAGCATTTT.

In the case of this clonotype: A much larger clone lies a single base off, so this may be a read error. This chain links TRBV2 with TRBJ2-5; D is possibly TRBD2 (6 bases). The CDR3 loop spans 13 amino acids. V lost 4 bases and J 7 bases, leaving 13 bases between the germline ends. Germline assignment: CDR1 SNHLY and CDR2 FYNNEI. This CDR3 reads CASSVFPGGTQYF. CDR3 DNA: TGTGCCAGCAGTGTTTTCCCCGGGGGGACCCAGTACTTC.